This T cell receptor beta chain stems from a study of tumor-infiltrating lymphocytes in primary liver carcinoma. Overall study: Each of the samples returned roughly 3.5 to 7.5 million productive TCRbeta reads (a yield similar across tissue types).

Co-extraction of RNA and DNA was performed on about 20-33 mg of unsorted bulk tissue. The researchers produced TCR beta cDNA from roughly 500 ng total RNA with a constant-region primer. For TCR beta, libraries were produced by three nested multiplex PCR rounds using slightly modified ARM-PCR. TRBV1-TRBV30 forward primers paired with a C-beta reverse primer drove the first two PCR rounds, 10 cycles each. One entry per CDR3 protein, called by TCRdb with MiXCR from the multiplex PCR reads. Here the sample spans some 190,000 distinct CDR3 sequences, over 80% being singletons. Turning to this clonotype: Its cognate antigen is unknown. The germline gene is not matched at one end of the junction; a read error may be the cause.

Notes on the study in general: Pairs comparing tumor with adjacent tissue or blood overlapped less than pairs drawn from tumor regions. Roughly 7-25% of top clones, and no more, occurred in all five tumor regions.

Germline assignment: CDR1 MDHEN and CDR2 SYDVKM. CDR3 length: 11 amino acids. The material sequenced was tumor tissue from primary liver carcinoma. V gene TRBV28 combines with J gene TRBJ2-1; D uncertain. The sequence came from a man between 40 and 49 years old with primary liver carcinoma and hepatitis B virus infection. As DNA, the CDR3 is TGTGCCAGCACTTCTTTTTTATCATATCCCTTC. Residues: CASTSFLSYPF.